This record covers a single T cell receptor beta chain. Antigen: not known. This entry comes from a study of CD8+ T cells in alopecia areata. Study outcomes and limitations: Scalp sequencing also captures normal skin's resident alphabeta T cells.

Samples from alopecia areata patients were lesional scalp punch biopsies and peripheral blood. RNA extraction and reverse transcription yielded cDNA as sequencing template. Assay: immunoSEQ multiplex PCR; the TCRdb copy retains only in-frame clones and omits some. The profile shows more than 200,000 clones, less than 80% of them singletons. Germline CDR1 and CDR2: MGHRA and YSYEKL. The length of the CDR3 is 15 residues. V lost 2 bases and J lost 0, with 10 bases in between. The chain uses TRBV4-1 and TRBJ2-5, with D maybe TRBD1 (6 bases). The sequence was obtained from a human donor with alopecia areata. Sequencing used CD4+ T cells sorted from blood, obtained at week 0. The CDR3 sequence: CASSQHGTNQETQYF. CDR3 DNA sequence: TGCGCCAGCAGCCAACACGGGACAAACCAAGAGACCCAGTACTTC.